A selection of T cell receptor beta chains follows, all from one sample in a study of T cell changes during pregnancy in multiple sclerosis. Some clones are missing from TCRdb's copy, which holds only in-frame ones; the method was immunoSEQ multiplex PCR. Among roughly 89,000 clones listed, about 94% were seen once. The sample here was peripheral blood, taken after pregnancy. Receptors originate from a female donor in good health, enrolled as a control in a pregnancy study. CDR3s include the opening cysteine and the closing phenylalanine or tryptophan. Each record gives: J gene, V gene, CDR3 protein.

j_call: TRBJ2-3; v_call: TRBV7-9; cdr3_aa: CAAQGPDTQYF
j_call: TRBJ2-1; v_call: TRBV10-1; cdr3_aa: CASSEREGPYNEQFF
j_call: TRBJ1-3; v_call: TRBV7-2; cdr3_aa: CASSLQFLSGNTIYF
j_call: TRBJ2-5; v_call: TRBV6-5; cdr3_aa: CASSYTSDRGETQYF
j_call: TRBJ1-2; v_call: TRBV11-2; cdr3_aa: CASSPKTGAFHF
j_call: TRBJ2-7; v_call: TRBV19; cdr3_aa: CASSIGFPSYEQYF
j_call: TRBJ2-7; v_call: TRBV15; cdr3_aa: CATSRSRYPSYEQYF
j_call: TRBJ1-3; v_call: TRBV2; cdr3_aa: CASSPGQGNTIYF
j_call: TRBJ2-2; v_call: TRBV5-1; cdr3_aa: CASSYGTPAGELFF
j_call: TRBJ2-7; v_call: TRBV4-2; cdr3_aa: CASSQVSGTGTYEQYF
j_call: TRBJ2-1; v_call: TRBV18; cdr3_aa: CASSPLYIGNEQFF
j_call: TRBJ2-3; v_call: TRBV27; cdr3_aa: CASSYGTSSTDTQYF
j_call: TRBJ2-7; v_call: TRBV27; cdr3_aa: CASSPRQGFYEQYF
j_call: TRBJ2-7; v_call: TRBV28; cdr3_aa: CASSSPGSGRSGF
j_call: TRBJ2-7; v_call: TRBV5-1; cdr3_aa: CASSLGSRLREQYF
j_call: TRBJ2-7; v_call: TRBV7-9; cdr3_aa: CASSSSSDAYEQYF
j_call: TRBJ1-4; v_call: TRBV25-1; cdr3_aa: CASSEPDRASEKLFF
j_call: TRBJ2-1; v_call: TRBV4-2; cdr3_aa: CASSQVAEGNEQFF
j_call: TRBJ2-3; v_call: TRBV28; cdr3_aa: CASTQGGAGGTDTQYF
j_call: TRBJ1-5; v_call: TRBV7-2; cdr3_aa: CASSPEVGQPQHF
j_call: TRBJ2-7; v_call: TRBV19; cdr3_aa: CASSPGLAGAYEQYF
j_call: TRBJ2-1; v_call: TRBV7-2; cdr3_aa: CASSATSGVYNEQFF
j_call: TRBJ2-1; v_call: TRBV9; cdr3_aa: CASSVAPTGGQNEQFF
j_call: TRBJ2-2; v_call: TRBV4-1; cdr3_aa: CASSQVQLRTGELFF
j_call: TRBJ2-3; v_call: TRBV4-1; cdr3_aa: CASSPSEGQFGDTQYF
j_call: TRBJ2-7; v_call: TRBV11-2; cdr3_aa: CASSLNRLPSAAYEQYF
j_call: TRBJ1-4; v_call: TRBV6-1; cdr3_aa: CASSEGQAPSTNEKLFF
j_call: TRBJ1-2; v_call: TRBV7-9; cdr3_aa: CASSRDWDYGYTF
j_call: TRBJ2-1; v_call: TRBV28; cdr3_aa: CASSATSGSGVEQFF
j_call: TRBJ1-2; v_call: TRBV19; cdr3_aa: CASSIGSLPDGYTF
j_call: TRBJ2-1; v_call: TRBV5-6; cdr3_aa: CASRPSGSYEQFF
j_call: TRBJ1-2; v_call: TRBV28; cdr3_aa: CASSSREGIRVNYGYTF
j_call: TRBJ2-7; v_call: TRBV5-1; cdr3_aa: CASSPGDRISYEQYF
j_call: TRBJ1-4; v_call: TRBV7-2; cdr3_aa: CASSLAGPTGEKLFF
j_call: TRBJ1-5; v_call: TRBV5-6; cdr3_aa: CASSHAGQGADQPQHF
j_call: TRBJ2-7; v_call: TRBV5-4; cdr3_aa: CASSFTGARHEQYF
j_call: TRBJ2-2; v_call: TRBV7-9; cdr3_aa: CASMSTVGAMNTGELFF
j_call: TRBJ2-1; v_call: TRBV5-1; cdr3_aa: CASRKTGDEQFF
j_call: TRBJ2-5; v_call: TRBV5-1; cdr3_aa: CASSLEYGGETQYF
j_call: TRBJ2-5; v_call: TRBV18; cdr3_aa: CASSRLAGETQYF
j_call: TRBJ2-5; v_call: TRBV28; cdr3_aa: CASSSTGAGGGETQYF
j_call: TRBJ1-5; v_call: TRBV28; cdr3_aa: CASSPNLGGQPQHF
j_call: TRBJ2-2; v_call: TRBV2; cdr3_aa: CASILTPNTGELFF
j_call: TRBJ1-1; v_call: TRBV6-1; cdr3_aa: CASKGGIVNTEAFF
j_call: TRBJ1-5; v_call: TRBV5-6; cdr3_aa: CASSFTRDQPQHF
j_call: TRBJ2-1; v_call: TRBV18; cdr3_aa: CASSSLAGGYDEQFF
j_call: TRBJ2-7; v_call: TRBV27; cdr3_aa: CATRGDSTFGYEQYF
j_call: TRBJ2-5; v_call: TRBV6-6; cdr3_aa: CASRRRQGVQETQYF
j_call: TRBJ1-3; v_call: TRBV6-5; cdr3_aa: CASSYSSRAGNTIYF
j_call: TRBJ2-3; v_call: TRBV25-1; cdr3_aa: CASSPRRDSRNTQYF
j_call: TRBJ2-1; v_call: TRBV5-1; cdr3_aa: CASSYVAGGPNNEQFF
j_call: TRBJ1-1; v_call: TRBV4-2; cdr3_aa: CASSPEGGSRDTEAFF
j_call: TRBJ2-7; v_call: TRBV16; cdr3_aa: CASSQWGKAGGSYEQYF